The 22 T cell receptor beta chains given below trace back to one sample, sequenced in a study of blood T cell repertoires in COVID-19. The assay was immunoSEQ multiplex PCR, and TCRdb's table has in-frame clones only and misses some. The sample yields 150,000 or so clones, around 79% seen once. Sequences were obtained from PBMCs or T cells enriched from blood (not recorded which). These receptors originate from a man in his fifties who had recovered from COVID-19.

The V and J genes are TRBV28 and TRBJ2-7; 7 nucleotides agree with TRBD1. The CDR3 length is 15 residues. Germline CDR1 is MDHEN and CDR2 is SYDVKM. Germline trimming cut 5 bases from V and 0 bases from J; bases unmatched to any gene: 7. CDR3 sequence reads: CASSPGTASSYEQYF. CDR3 DNA sequence: TGTGCCAGCAGTCCCGGGACAGCGAGCTCCTACGAGCAGTACTTC.

This chain joins TRBV28 and TRBJ2-2, with D hard to call. Deletions cut 10 bases from V and 8 bases from J, with 8 bases between. CDR3 size: 10 residues. Germline CDR1 reads MDHEN; CDR2 reads SYDVKM. CDR3 region: CATDGGELFF. CDR3 nucleotide sequence: TGTGCCACTGACGGGGGGGAGCTGTTTTTT.

V is TRBV28 and J is TRBJ2-1; no reliable D call. V was clipped by 1 base and J by 0 bases, with 10 bases between them. Germline V gene sequence: CDR1 MDHEN, CDR2 SYDVKM. This CDR3 spans 16 amino acids. CDR3 in DNA: TGTGCCAGCAGTTTATTCGCGGTGAGCTCCTACAATGAGCAGTTCTTC. It translates to CASSLFAVSSYNEQFF.

This chain joins TRBV7-3 and TRBJ2-6, with TRBD1 as a possible D gene (5 bases). Per the germline V gene, CDR1 is SGHTA and CDR2 is FQGTGA. V lost 3 bases and J lost 0, with 9 bases in between. This CDR3 region has 16 residues. The CDR3 region has the DNA TGTGCCAGCAGCTTCCCAGGGTCCTCTGGGGCCAACGTCCTGACTTTC. This sequence encodes CASSFPGSSGANVLTF.

The gene calls are TRBV27 and TRBJ2-3; tentative D call: TRBD1 (5 bases). Germline V CDR1 and CDR2: MNHEY, SMNVEV (reference sequence). The CDR3 sequence is 14 residues long. V was shortened by 2 bases and J by 5 bases, with 11 bases between the two germline ends. In nucleotides, the CDR3 is TGTGCCAGCAGTTTAGGGGCAAACGGAGATACGCAGTATTTT. Translated, it gives CASSLGANGDTQYF.

V and J are TRBV10-3 and TRBJ2-1, with 7 bases aligning to TRBD2. CDR3 length: 15 amino acids. CDR1 is ENHRY, CDR2 SYGVKD, per germline. Germline trimming cut 2 bases from V and 4 bases from J; bases unmatched to any gene: 5. CDR3 loop: CAISESSGPYNEQFF. Written as DNA, the CDR3 is TGTGCCATCAGTGAGAGTAGCGGGCCATACAATGAGCAGTTCTTC.

Notes on this clone: Other DNA sequences in the sample encode the same CDR3. The chain carries TRBV5-1 and TRBJ2-3, with TRBD2 matching over 9 bases. Germline CDR1 reads SGHRS; CDR2 reads YFSETQ. J gave up 5 bases and V 5 bases, and 9 bases lay outside the gene matches. The CDR3 sequence is 15 residues long. The CDR3 sequence is CASRAAGGRVDTQYF. CDR3 nucleotide sequence: TGCGCCAGCAGGGCAGCGGGGGGTCGGGTAGATACGCAGTATTTT.

CDR3 in amino acids: CSASTGRDNGELFF. The CDR3 nucleotides are TGCAGTGCCAGTACAGGGAGAGATAACGGGGAGCTGTTTTTT. V is TRBV20-1 and J is TRBJ2-2, with TRBD1 as a possible D gene (6 bases). The CDR3 runs to 14 residues. The V end was cut by 6 bases, the J end by 7 bases, with 18 bases between. CDR1 DFQATT and CDR2 SNEGSKA come from the germline V gene (reference sequence).

This sequence joins TRBV27 and TRBJ2-1; D is uncertain. In germline, CDR1 is MNHEY, CDR2 SMNVEV (reference sequence). Trimming pared 5 bases from V and 4 bases from J, leaving 6 bases between. This CDR3 comprises 12 residues. DNA of the CDR3: TGTGCCAGCAGTCACAATTACAATGAGCAGTTCTTC. This encodes CASSHNYNEQFF.

This clone was seen just once. The chain has TRBV7-3 and TRBJ2-3; D is uncertain. Germline CDR1 reads SGHTA; CDR2 reads FQGTGA. V was clipped by 0 bases and J by 6 bases, with 7 bases between them. The CDR3 has 13 amino acids. The CDR3 DNA is TGTGCCAGCAGCTTAACGGCGGCCGATACGCAGTATTTT. Its protein product is CASSLTAADTQYF. The whole variable domain, filled in from reference TRBV7-3 and TRBJ2-3, reads GAGVSQTPSNKVTEKGKYVELRCDPISGHTALYWYRQSLGQGPEFLIYFQGTGAADDSGLPNDRFFAVRPEGSVSTLKIQRTERGDSAVYLCASSLTAADTQYFGPGTRLTVL.

This chain joins TRBV15 and TRBJ2-5; 7 bases are a match to TRBD1. The CDR3 covers 15 residues. The junction had 7 bases not matched to a gene; V was cut back by 0 bases and J by 6 bases. CDR1 and CDR2 (germline): LNHNV, YYDKDF (reference sequence). For the CDR3, the DNA is TGTGCCACCAGCAGAGAGACAGGGTGGTTGAAGACCCAGTACTTC. Its protein is CATSRETGWLKTQYF.

The chain uses TRBV4-1 and TRBJ2-7; 7 positions match TRBD1. Germline CDR1 and CDR2: MGHRA and YSYEKL. The junction had 12 bases not matched to a gene; V was cut back by 8 bases and J by 2 bases. The CDR3 is made up of 15 amino acids. The CDR3 DNA is TGCGCCAGCGGGGGTACGGGGCAGGGGGCCTACGAGCAGTACTTC. Protein product: CASGGTGQGAYEQYF.

This clone was observed at least ten times. J is TRBJ2-6 and V is TRBV6-5; D is unresolved. The CDR3 length is 15 residues. CDR1 and CDR2 (germline): MNHEY, SVGAGI. Trimming cost V 6 bases and J 0 bases, with 9 bases left between them. CDR3 coding DNA: TGTGCCAGCAGCGAGAGCCCCTCTGGGGCCAACGTCCTGACTTTC. Its translation: CASSESPSGANVLTF.

V and J are TRBV18 and TRBJ1-3; TRBD1 agrees at 8 bases. Germline loops: CDR1 KGHSH, CDR2 LQKENI. The CDR3 sequence is 16 residues long. Trimming took 3 bases from V and 2 from J; bases not matched to a gene: 6. CDR3 amino acids: CASSPGQGSAGNTIYF. As DNA, the CDR3 is TGTGCCAGCTCACCTGGACAGGGAAGCGCTGGAAACACCATATATTTT. The full variable domain, in which reference TRBV18 and TRBJ1-3 provide the parts outside the CDR3, is NAGVMQNPRHLVRRRGQEARLRCSPMKGHSHVYWYRQLPEEGLKFMVYLQKENIIDESGMPKERFSAEFPKEGPSILRIQQVVRGDSAAYFCASSPGQGSAGNTIYFGEGSWLTVV.

This clone came up a few times. The chain has TRBV19 and TRBJ1-5; D ambiguous. This CDR3 is 16 amino acids long. The germline CDR1 and CDR2 sequences are LNHDA and SQIVND (reference sequence). Trimming cost V 7 bases and J 0 bases, with 16 bases left between them. This CDR3 reads CASKSWSVNSNQPQHF. CDR3 sequence (DNA): TGTGCCAGTAAGTCATGGTCAGTCAATAGCAATCAGCCCCAGCATTTT.

The chain links TRBV28 to TRBJ2-7; TRBD2 is a possible D gene (5 bases). Trimming left V 5 bases short and J 6 bases short, with 20 bases between. The CDR3 is made up of 15 amino acids. CDR1 and CDR2 (germline): MDHEN, SYDVKM. Written as DNA, the CDR3 is TGTGCCAGCAGTCCTGGACTGTACGACCGATCCGAGCAGTACTTC. Its protein is CASSPGLYDRSEQYF. The full variable domain, completed using reference TRBV28 and TRBJ2-7, is DVKVTQSSRYLVKRTGEKVFLECVQDMDHENMFWYRQDPGLGLRLIYFSYDVKMKEKGDIPEGYSVSREKKERFSLILESASTNQTSMYLCASSPGLYDRSEQYFGPGTRLTVT.

There are a few counts of this clone. The rearrangement uses TRBV6-6 and TRBJ2-7; 9 nucleotides line up with TRBD1. The CDR3 runs 17 residues. The germline CDR1 and CDR2 sequences are MNHNY and SVGAGI (reference sequence). The ends lost 6 bases at V and 4 bases at J; junction bases unmatched: 16. In nucleotides, the CDR3 is TGTGCCAGCAGCCGAGCCTTCTCCGGGACAGGGATGTACGAGCAGTACTTC. Protein product: CASSRAFSGTGMYEQYF.

The rearrangement links TRBV7-2 to TRBJ2-7; possible D gene TRBD2, 5 bases. The V gene lost 1 base and the J gene lost 2 bases, with 9 bases spanning the gap. The CDR3 is 14 residues long. Per the germline V gene, CDR1 is SGHTA and CDR2 is FQGNSA. For the CDR3, the DNA is TGTGCCAGCAGCTTAGGTGGGAGCGCCTACGAGCAGTACTTC. Translation: CASSLGGSAYEQYF.

The gene calls are TRBV27 and TRBJ1-5; possibly TRBD1 for D (6 bases). Trimming stripped 3 bases from V and 5 bases from J, with 17 bases between. The length of the CDR3 is 16 residues. Germline V lookup: CDR1 MNHEY, CDR2 SMNVEV (reference sequence). The CDR3 region has the DNA TGTGCCAGCAGTTTTCATCCAGGGGAAGGTTATCAGCCCCAGCATTTT. It codes for CASSFHPGEGYQPQHF.

The chain joins TRBV10-3 to TRBJ2-5; 11 bases agree with TRBD2. The CDR3 extends over 16 amino acids. The V segment lost 3 bases and the J segment 2 bases; nucleotides outside the gene matches: 5. The germline V gene has CDR1 ENHRY and CDR2 SYGVKD. The CDR3 DNA reads TGTGCCATCAGTGACCCCGGGACTAGCGGACAAGAGACCCAGTACTTC. Its protein product is CAISDPGTSGQETQYF.

The rearrangement uses TRBV4-2 and TRBJ2-3; TRBD2 matches 8 bases. The CDR3 contains 16 residues. Germline CDR1 and CDR2: LGHNA and YNFKEQ. V lost 5 bases and J lost 0; bases outside the gene matches: 7. CDR3 coding DNA: TGTGCCAGCAGCACAGAGCGGGGGACTAGCACAGATACGCAGTATTTT. Translating it yields CASSTERGTSTDTQYF.

The chain recombines TRBV2 with TRBJ1-2; D unclear. Germline V gene data show CDR1 as SNHLY and CDR2 as FYNNEI. Trimming took off 2 bases at V and 3 bases at J, with 7 bases between the two ends. The CDR3 is 13 residues long. The CDR3 nucleotides read TGTGCCAGCAGTGAAAACCGGGACTATGGCTACACCTTC. It specifies CASSENRDYGYTF.